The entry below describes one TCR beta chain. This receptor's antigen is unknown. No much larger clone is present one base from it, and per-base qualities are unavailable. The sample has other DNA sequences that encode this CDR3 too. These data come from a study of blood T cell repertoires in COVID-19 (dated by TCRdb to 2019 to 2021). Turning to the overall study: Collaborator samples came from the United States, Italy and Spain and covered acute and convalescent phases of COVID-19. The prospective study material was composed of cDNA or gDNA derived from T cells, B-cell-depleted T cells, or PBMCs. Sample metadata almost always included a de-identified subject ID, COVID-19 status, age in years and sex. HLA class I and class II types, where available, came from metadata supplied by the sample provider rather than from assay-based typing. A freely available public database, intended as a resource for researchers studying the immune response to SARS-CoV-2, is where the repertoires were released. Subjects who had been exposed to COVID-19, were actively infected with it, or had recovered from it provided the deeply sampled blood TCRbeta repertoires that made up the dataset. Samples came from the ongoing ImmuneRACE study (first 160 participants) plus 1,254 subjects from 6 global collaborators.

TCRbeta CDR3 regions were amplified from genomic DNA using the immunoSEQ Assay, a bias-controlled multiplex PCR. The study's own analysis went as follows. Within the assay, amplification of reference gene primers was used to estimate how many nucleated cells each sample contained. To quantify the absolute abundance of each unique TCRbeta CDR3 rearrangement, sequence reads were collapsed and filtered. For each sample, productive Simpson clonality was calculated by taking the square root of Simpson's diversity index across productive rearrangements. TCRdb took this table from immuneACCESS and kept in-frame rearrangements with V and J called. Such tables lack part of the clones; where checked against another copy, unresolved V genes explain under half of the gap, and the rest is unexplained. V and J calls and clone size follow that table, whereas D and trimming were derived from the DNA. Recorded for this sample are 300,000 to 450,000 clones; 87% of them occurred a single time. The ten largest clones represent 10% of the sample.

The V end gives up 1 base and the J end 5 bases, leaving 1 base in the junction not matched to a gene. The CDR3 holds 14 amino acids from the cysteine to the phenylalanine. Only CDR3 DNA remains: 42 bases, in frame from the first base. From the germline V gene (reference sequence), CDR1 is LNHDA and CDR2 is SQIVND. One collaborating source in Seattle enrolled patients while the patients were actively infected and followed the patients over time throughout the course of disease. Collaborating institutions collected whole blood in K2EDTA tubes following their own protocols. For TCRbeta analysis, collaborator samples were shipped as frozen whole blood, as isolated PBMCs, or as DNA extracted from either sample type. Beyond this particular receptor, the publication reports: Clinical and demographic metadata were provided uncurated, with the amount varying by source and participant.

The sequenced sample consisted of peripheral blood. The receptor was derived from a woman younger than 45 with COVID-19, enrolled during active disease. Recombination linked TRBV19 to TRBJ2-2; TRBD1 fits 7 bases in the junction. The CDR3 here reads CASSIAGGTGELFF. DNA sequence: TGTGCCAGTAGTATAGCAGGGGGAACCGGGGAGCTGTTTTTT. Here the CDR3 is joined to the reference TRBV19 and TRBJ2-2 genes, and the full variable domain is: DGGITQSPKYLFRKEGQNVTLSCEQNLNHDAMYWYRQDPGQGLRLIYYSQIVNDFQKGDIAEGYSVSREKKESFPLTVTSAQKNPTAFYLCASSIAGGTGELFFGEGSRLTVL.